These 4 T cell receptor beta chains were sequenced from one sample in a study of T cell responses to AZD1222 COVID-19 vaccine. TCRdb keeps only in-frame clones here, not all; method: immunoSEQ multiplex PCR. Altogether about 110,000 clones are present, over 80% being singletons, with the ten largest covering around 8.6%. This sample comprised peripheral blood, obtained 28 days after the second AZD1222 dose. Receptors originate from an adult who received the AZD1222 COVID-19 vaccine.

V usage is TRBV6-5 and J usage is TRBJ2-7; perhaps TRBD1 as D (6 bases). Trimming shortened V by 4 bases and J by 4 bases, and 11 bases separated the two germline ends. CDR1 is MNHEY, CDR2 SVGAGI, per germline. The CDR3 is 13 amino acids. CDR3 in DNA: TGTGCCAGCAGTTTGGCAGGGGAGTACGAGCAGTACTTC. This gives the protein CASSLAGEYEQYF.

The V and J genes are TRBV5-1 and TRBJ2-1, with 7 nucleotides matching TRBD2. Germline loops: CDR1 SGHRS, CDR2 YFSETQ. The length of the CDR3 is 17 residues. Losses at the gene ends were 2 bases for V and 6 bases for J; bases not matched to a gene: 14. The CDR3 nucleotides are TGCGCCAGCAGCTTATCCGGGCCCACTAGCGTGAGCAATGAGCAGTTCTTC. It is translated as CASSLSGPTSVSNEQFF.

This chain joins TRBV27 and TRBJ2-7; D is unresolved. This CDR3 is 16 amino acids long. V was shortened by 0 bases and J by 2 bases, with 14 bases between the two germline ends. Germline-derived CDR1 and CDR2 are MNHEY and SMNVEV (reference sequence). The CDR3 DNA reads as TGTGCCAGCAGTTTATCGGGGTTATTCTCTACCTACGAGCAGTACTTC. It is translated as CASSLSGLFSTYEQYF.

J is TRBJ2-1 and V is TRBV7-9; 11 positions agree with TRBD2. The length of the CDR3 is 17 residues. The J segment lost 3 bases and the V segment lost 5 bases, leaving 9 bases of the junction unmatched. Germline values: CDR1 SEHNR, CDR2 FQNEAQ (reference sequence). The CDR3 here is CASSPSTGTSGYNEQFF. CDR3 bases: TGTGCCAGCAGCCCATCAACTGGGACTAGCGGCTACAATGAGCAGTTCTTC.